These T cell receptor beta chains were read from a single sample in a study of CD8+CD57+ T cells in acquired aplastic anemia. TCRdb recomputed calls from the reads with MiXCR, one row per CDR3 protein. This sample carries some 180,000 distinct CDR3 sequences, almost 50% of them seen once, and the ten largest clones take roughly 13%. The sample consisted of sorted CD4+, CD8+, or CD8+CD57+ T cells (not recorded which) from PBMCs. Receptors originate from a human donor with aplastic anemia. Each CDR3 is given with its conserved first and last residue. A D gene is named only where the DNA matches it firmly. Clone size is not always given. Where it is, it says once, few, many or a class for expanded clones.

J	V	size	D	CDR3	DNA
TRBJ2-7	TRBV10-3	.	.	CAARTEGGYEQYF	TGTGCCGCCCGGACGGAAGGGGGCTACGAGCAGTACTTC
TRBJ2-7	TRBV11-1	few	TRBD2	CASSPDSGSYEQYF	TGTGCCAGCAGCCCGGACAGCGGGAGCTACGAGCAGTACTTC
TRBJ1-2	TRBV5-1	.	.	CASSLGGIYGYTF	TGCGCCAGCAGCCTAGGGGGAATCTATGGCTACACCTTC
TRBJ1-4	TRBV5-1	.	.	CASSNSQGLNEKLFF	TGTGCCAGCAGTAATTCTCAGGGGCTTAATGAAAAACTGTTTTTT
TRBJ2-3	TRBV7-2	.	.	CASSAQVTDTQYF	TGTGCCAGCAGCGCACAGGTAACAGATACGCAGTATTTT
TRBJ1-2	TRBV3-1	once	.	CASSQISREGSGYTF	TGTGCCAGCAGCCAGATATCGCGGGAGGGGAGTGGCTACACCTTC
TRBJ1-2	TRBV29-1	.	TRBD1	CSSLRQGAYGYTF	TGCAGCAGTTTACGGCAGGGGGCCTATGGCTACACCTTC
TRBJ1-5	TRBV9	once	.	CASSVGVIGPQHF	TGTGCCAGCAGCGTAGGGGTAATAGGGCCCCAGCATTTT
TRBJ2-3	TRBV2	many	.	CASTSFFSTDTQYF	TGTGCCAGCACTAGCTTTTTTAGCACAGATACGCAGTATTTT
TRBJ1-6	TRBV20-1	few	.	CSASKGLGNSPLHF	TGCAGTGCTAGTAAGGGGTTGGGGAACTCACCCCTCCACTTT
TRBJ2-3	TRBV6-2/TRBV6-3	few	TRBD2	CASSSFSGGISTDTQYF	TGTGCCAGCAGTTCATTTAGCGGGGGGATCTCCACAGATACGCAGTATTTT
TRBJ2-1	TRBV29-1	.	.	CSVGNSYNEQFF	TGCAGCGTTGGAAACTCCTACAATGAGCAGTTCTTC
TRBJ1-3	TRBV24-1	few	TRBD1	CATRSSGQGANTIYF	TGTGCCACCAGGTCTTCGGGACAGGGGGCGAACACCATATATTTT
TRBJ1-5	TRBV10-3	.	TRBD1	CAISSQGVNQPQHF	TGTGCCATCAGCTCACAGGGGGTTAATCAGCCCCAGCATTTT
TRBJ2-5	TRBV7-8	.	.	CASSLTFQETQYF	TGTGCCAGCAGTTTGACTTTCCAAGAGACCCAATACTTC
TRBJ2-3	TRBV20-1	.	.	CSEGNLGGRGTDTQYF	TGCAGTGAAGGGAATCTGGGGGGACGGGGCACAGATACGCAGTATTTT
TRBJ2-5	TRBV20-1	.	.	CSASRQVQETQYF	TGCAGTGCTAGCCGACAGGTTCAAGAGACCCAGTACTTC
TRBJ1-5	TRBV20-1	.	.	CSGTQGQQPQHF	TGCAGTGGGACACAGGGTCAACAGCCCCAGCATTTT
TRBJ2-1	TRBV7-9	.	.	CATLMSANEQFF	TGTGCCACCCTCATGAGCGCGAATGAGCAGTTCTTC
TRBJ2-7	TRBV20-1	.	TRBD2	CSATGRSLQQYF	TGCAGTGCTACCGGGAGGTCATTGCAGCAGTACTTC
TRBJ2-2	TRBV20-1	many	.	CSARDGASTGELFF	TGCAGTGCTAGAGACGGGGCTAGCACCGGGGAGCTGTTTTTT
TRBJ2-1	TRBV7-9	few	.	CASSWVELGEQFF	TGTGCCAGCAGCTGGGTGGAGCTGGGTGAGCAGTTCTTC
TRBJ1-5	TRBV2	once	.	CASSVSWMGSQPQHF	TGTGCCAGCAGTGTTTCCTGGATGGGTAGTCAGCCCCAGCATTTT
TRBJ2-1	TRBV3-1	.	.	CASSQDIRVQTNEQFF	TGTGCCAGCAGCCAAGATATACGGGTACAAACCAATGAGCAGTTCTTC
TRBJ2-7	TRBV9	.	.	CASSQVQVSWEQYF	TGTGCCAGCAGCCAAGTACAGGTCTCGTGGGAGCAGTACTTC
TRBJ2-5	TRBV20-1	.	.	CSARMVGRETQYF	TGCAGTGCTAGAATGGTAGGCCGAGAGACCCAGTACTTC
TRBJ2-3	TRBV20-1	.	.	CSAPGRSTDTQYF	TGCAGTGCTCCCGGAAGATCCACAGATACGCAGTATTTT
TRBJ2-7	TRBV25-1	.	.	CASSANGAGEQYF	TGTGCCAGCAGTGCTAACGGGGCCGGCGAGCAGTACTTC